A selection of T cell receptor beta chains follows, all from one sample in a study of T-cell memory formation after mild COVID-19. TCRdb independently ran MiXCR on the 5' RACE reads; one entry per CDR3 protein. This repertoire shows about 350,000 distinct CDR3 sequences, roughly an eighth found once; its top ten account for approximately 21%. Sequenced sample: PBMCs or a T cell subset sorted from them (not recorded which). The receptor set was obtained from a man aged 18-30 years who had mild COVID-19 (a few samples of this study predate the infection). Cell type and time point are not known. CDR3s include the opening cysteine and the closing phenylalanine or tryptophan. A D gene is named only where the DNA matches it firmly. For some rows the clone size is stated as once, few or many, or as a class when expanded; others skip it.

d_call: -; clone_size: -; j_call: TRBJ2-5; v_call: TRBV12-3/TRBV12-4; cdr3_aa: CASSLNGGIQETQYF; cdr3_nt: TGTGCCAGCAGTTTAAACGGGGGTATCCAAGAGACCCAGTACTTC
d_call: -; clone_size: -; j_call: TRBJ1-2; v_call: TRBV11-1; cdr3_aa: CASSFSERAEYGYTF; cdr3_nt: TGTGCCAGCAGCTTCTCCGAAAGGGCGGAATATGGCTACACCTTC
d_call: TRBD2; clone_size: -; j_call: TRBJ2-3; v_call: TRBV29-1; cdr3_aa: CSVEDWAGGLDTQYF; cdr3_nt: TGCAGCGTTGAAGATTGGGCGGGGGGGCTAGATACGCAGTATTTT
d_call: TRBD2; clone_size: -; j_call: TRBJ2-1; v_call: TRBV2; cdr3_aa: CANQRDTYNEQFF; cdr3_nt: TGTGCCAACCAGCGGGATACCTACAATGAGCAGTTCTTC
d_call: -; clone_size: -; j_call: TRBJ2-3; v_call: TRBV11-2; cdr3_aa: CASRILEGLGTDTQYF; cdr3_nt: TGTGCCAGCAGAATACTCGAGGGGCTCGGCACAGATACGCAGTATTTT
d_call: -; clone_size: -; j_call: TRBJ2-5; v_call: TRBV15; cdr3_aa: CATSRDSGTLPGTQYF; cdr3_nt: TGTGCCACCAGCAGAGATTCCGGCACACTTCCAGGGACCCAGTACTTC
d_call: -; clone_size: few; j_call: TRBJ2-2; v_call: TRBV6-2/TRBV6-3; cdr3_aa: CASSYSKGGGRTGELFF; cdr3_nt: TGTGCCAGCAGTTACTCGAAAGGGGGGGGCCGCACCGGGGAGCTGTTTTTT
d_call: TRBD2; clone_size: -; j_call: TRBJ2-3; v_call: TRBV20-1; cdr3_aa: CSARDQRGAGDTQYF; cdr3_nt: TGCAGTGCTAGAGATCAGCGGGGGGCCGGGGATACGCAGTATTTT
d_call: TRBD1; clone_size: -; j_call: TRBJ2-1; v_call: TRBV7-6; cdr3_aa: CASSSGQGLYAEQFF; cdr3_nt: TGTGCCAGCAGCTCGGGACAGGGTTTGTACGCTGAGCAGTTCTTC
d_call: TRBD2; clone_size: many; j_call: TRBJ2-1; v_call: TRBV27; cdr3_aa: CASSLVAGGEQFF; cdr3_nt: TGTGCCAGCAGTTTAGTAGCGGGGGGCGAGCAGTTCTTC
d_call: -; clone_size: -; j_call: TRBJ2-2; v_call: TRBV3-1; cdr3_aa: CASSQVERKITGELFF; cdr3_nt: TGTGCCAGCAGCCAAGTGGAAAGGAAAATTACCGGGGAGCTGTTTTTT
d_call: TRBD1; clone_size: few; j_call: TRBJ2-5; v_call: TRBV20-1; cdr3_aa: CSARDRASETQYF; cdr3_nt: TGCAGTGCTAGGGACAGGGCGTCGGAGACCCAGTACTTC
d_call: -; clone_size: few; j_call: TRBJ2-1; v_call: TRBV20-1; cdr3_aa: CSARRAGPFDNEQFF; cdr3_nt: TGCAGTGCTAGACGCGCGGGGCCTTTCGACAATGAGCAGTTCTTC
d_call: TRBD1; clone_size: many; j_call: TRBJ2-5; v_call: TRBV9; cdr3_aa: CASSVDRGRETQYF; cdr3_nt: TGTGCCAGCAGCGTTGACAGGGGGCGGGAGACCCAGTACTTC
d_call: -; clone_size: few; j_call: TRBJ1-5; v_call: TRBV7-2; cdr3_aa: CASSSDSQPQHF; cdr3_nt: TGTGCCAGCAGCTCTGACTCTCAGCCCCAGCATTTT
d_call: -; clone_size: -; j_call: TRBJ1-5; v_call: TRBV30; cdr3_aa: CAWNWGQNQPQHF; cdr3_nt: TGTGCCTGGAATTGGGGACAAAATCAGCCCCAGCATTTT